Presented here are 22 T cell receptor beta chains from one specimen sequenced in a study of cytomegalovirus exposure and HLA in healthy donors. PCR amplification relied on 60 Vbeta primers (plus 13 Jbeta primers). Libraries were prepared by immunoSEQ multiplex PCR; TCRdb keeps only in-frame clonotypes and omits some of them. The data show about 97,000 clones, around three quarters seen once. The sample comprised PBMCs. These receptors all come from a male donor in good health and CMV-seropositive.

V is TRBV5-1 and J is TRBJ1-1, with 8 bases lining up with TRBD1. V was pared by 7 bases and J by 3 bases, with 5 bases of the junction left unmatched. The CDR3 spans 13 residues. The germline gives CDR1 SGHRS, CDR2 YFSETQ. This CDR3 is CASGQQGDTEAFF. Written as DNA, the CDR3 is TGCGCCAGCGGACAACAGGGGGACACTGAAGCTTTCTTT.

The chain is built from TRBV27 and TRBJ1-4, with D possibly being TRBD1 (6 bases). Looked up from germline, CDR1 is MNHEY and CDR2 is SMNVEV (reference sequence). Between the trimmed V and J ends, which lost 0 bases and 6 bases, there was a span of 8 bases. The CDR3 runs to 14 residues. The CDR3 reads CASSLSEGDEKLFF. DNA for the CDR3: TGTGCCAGCAGTTTATCTGAGGGGGATGAAAAACTGTTTTTT.

The chain has TRBV6-5 and TRBJ1-1; 8 nucleotides match TRBD1. The CDR3 spans 15 residues. CDR1 MNHEY and CDR2 SVGAGI come from the germline V gene. Unmatched junction bases numbered 10, after V lost 8 bases and J lost 2 bases. For the CDR3, the DNA is TGTGCCAGCGGACAGGGTGGGCCCCCTAACACTGAAGCTTTCTTT. This translates into CASGQGGPPNTEAFF.

The sample holds one count of this clone. V usage is TRBV7-6 and J usage is TRBJ2-7, with D possibly matching TRBD2 (5 bases). The germline V and J ends were trimmed by 1 base and 3 bases, with 10 bases remaining between them. Germline CDR1 is SGHVS and CDR2 is FNYEAQ. The CDR3 totals 14 residues. CDR3 sequence reads: CASSLVMGDYEQYF. DNA for the CDR3: TGTGCCAGCAGCTTAGTAATGGGAGACTACGAGCAGTACTTC.

V gene TRBV5-1 combines with J gene TRBJ2-3; the match to TRBD2 covers 11 bases. This CDR3 is built from 16 residues. Germline CDR1 SGHRS, CDR2 YFSETQ. Unmatched junction bases numbered 6, after V lost 2 bases and J lost 4 bases. CDR3 protein: CASSLPTSGASDTQYF. The CDR3 bases are TGCGCCAGCAGCTTACCGACTAGCGGGGCTTCAGATACGCAGTATTTT.

This clone was observed a single time. The chain links TRBV7-9 to TRBJ2-2, with TRBD2 as a possible D gene (6 bases). This CDR3 comprises 13 residues. Germline CDR1 reads SEHNR; CDR2 reads FQNEAQ (reference sequence). V gave up 7 bases and J gave up 3 bases, with 9 bases separating them. For the CDR3, the DNA is TGTGCCAGCATTCCTAGCGACACCGGGGAGCTGTTTTTT. Its translation is CASIPSDTGELFF. Looking up the rest from reference TRBV7-9 and TRBJ2-2 gives the full variable domain: DTGVSQNPRHKITKRGQNVTFRCDPISEHNRLYWYRQTLGQGPEFLTYFQNEAQLEKSRLLSDRFSAERPKGSFSTLEIQRTEQGDSAMYLCASIPSDTGELFFGEGSRLTVL.

This chain uses TRBV19 with TRBJ1-1; possibly TRBD1 for D (5 bases). Per germline, CDR1 LNHDA and CDR2 SQIVND (reference sequence). The V gene lost 8 bases and the J gene lost 5 bases, with 12 bases spanning the gap. The CDR3 totals 12 residues. CDR3 coding DNA: TGTGCCAGTTCCCAGGGTCGAACTGAAGCTTTCTTT. It yields the protein CASSQGRTEAFF.

The chain carries TRBV19 and TRBJ2-7; TRBD2 matches at 7 bases. J lost 3 bases, V lost 5 bases, and 13 bases had no gene match. The length of the CDR3 is 16 residues. Germline assignment: CDR1 LNHDA and CDR2 SQIVND (reference sequence). The CDR3, as DNA: TGTGCCAGTAGTCCTATATGGGAGCGGGGTGGCTACGAGCAGTACTTC. It yields the protein CASSPIWERGGYEQYF.

The J gene is TRBJ2-1, the V gene TRBV5-1; 10 positions agree with TRBD2. The V and J ends lost 4 bases and 0 bases, in that order; junction bases with no gene match: 7. The CDR3 has 17 residues. Looked up from germline, CDR1 is SGHRS and CDR2 is YFSETQ. The DNA of the CDR3 is TGCGCCAGCAGCATAACTAGCGGGGTTAGCTCCTACAATGAGCAGTTCTTC. This translates into CASSITSGVSSYNEQFF.

This chain links TRBV19 with TRBJ2-7; 9 nucleotides agree with TRBD1. Germline assignment: CDR1 LNHDA and CDR2 SQIVND (reference sequence). Trimming cost V 5 bases and J 6 bases; bases outside gene matches: 8. The CDR3 length is 14 residues. The CDR3 loop reads CASSPRTGVSEQYF. DNA of the CDR3: TGTGCCAGTAGTCCCCGGACAGGGGTGAGCGAGCAGTACTTC.

J is TRBJ1-1 and V is TRBV18; 10 nucleotides match TRBD1. Germline-derived CDR1 and CDR2 are KGHSH and LQKENI. The CDR3 sequence is 14 residues long. The ends lost 4 bases at V and 3 bases at J; junction bases unmatched: 2. CDR3 coding DNA: TGTGCCAGCTCACGCGGGACAGGGGACACTGAAGCTTTCTTT. It encodes CASSRGTGDTEAFF.

The chain recombines TRBV7-3 with TRBJ2-1, with D tentatively TRBD2 (6 bases). Trimming removed 6 bases at V and 5 bases at J, with 17 bases between. The germline V gene has CDR1 SGHTA and CDR2 FQGTGA. This CDR3 is built from 15 residues. DNA for the CDR3: TGTGCCAGCAGTACAAGCCGGGGAGGAAACAATGAGCAGTTCTTC. This encodes CASSTSRGGNNEQFF.

This clone has just one count. The V call is TRBV2, the J call TRBJ2-7; D uncertain. V was pared by 6 bases and J by 2 bases, with 11 bases between. This CDR3 is 13 amino acids long. The V gene's germline CDR1 is SNHLY and CDR2 FYNNEI. DNA of the CDR3: TGTGCCAGCAGCCGCGGATCCACCTACGAGCAGTACTTC. It codes for CASSRGSTYEQYF. Complete variable domain (other parts from reference TRBV2 and TRBJ2-7): EPEVTQTPSHQVTQMGQEVILRCVPISNHLYFYWYRQILGQKVEFLVSFYNNEISEKSEIFDDQFSVERPDGSNFTLKIRSTKLEDSAMYFCASSRGSTYEQYFGPGTRLTVT.

The V and J genes are TRBV7-2 and TRBJ2-7; 14 bases are a match to TRBD2. With V trimmed by 6 bases and J by 6 bases, 10 bases remained unmatched. CDR1 and CDR2 from the germline V gene are SGHTA and FQGNSA. The CDR3 spans 16 residues. CDR3 protein: CASRSRLAGGPGEQYF. CDR3 nucleotides: TGTGCCAGCAGATCTAGACTAGCGGGGGGGCCGGGCGAGCAGTACTTC.

This clone was seen only a few times. This chain joins TRBV5-6 and TRBJ1-2, with D possibly matching TRBD1 (5 bases). Between the trimmed V and J ends, which lost 4 bases and 2 bases, there was a span of 12 bases. The CDR3 is 14 residues long. CDR1 SGHDT and CDR2 YYEEEE come from the germline V gene. As DNA, the CDR3 is TGTGCCAGCAGCCACCCCAGGGTAAACTATGGCTACACCTTC. Encoded protein: CASSHPRVNYGYTF.

The chain uses TRBV7-2 and TRBJ1-6; possible D gene TRBD1, 6 bases. Germline V gives CDR1 SGHTA, CDR2 FQGNSA. The CDR3 loop spans 15 amino acids. Trimming removed 5 bases from V and 4 bases from J, with 12 bases in between. The CDR3 DNA reads TGTGCCAGCAGCCCAAAAAGGGGGTATAATTCACCCCTCCACTTT. Encoded protein: CASSPKRGYNSPLHF.

In this sample, this clone turned up once. The J gene is TRBJ2-5, the V gene TRBV5-8; D not resolved. Between the trimmed V and J ends, which lost 4 bases and 5 bases, there was a span of 21 bases. Germline-derived CDR1 and CDR2 are SGHTS and YDEGEE. The CDR3 has 16 residues. The CDR3 DNA is TGTGCCAGCAGCCCCGGAGCTTTCTCCAAAATGGAGACCCAGTACTTC. Protein sequence: CASSPGAFSKMETQYF.

This clone was detected only a few times. V and J are TRBV30 and TRBJ1-2; 10 bases map to TRBD1. There are 12 residues in the CDR3. Germline-derived CDR1 and CDR2 are GTSNPN and SVGIG (reference sequence). Unmatched junction bases numbered 2, after V lost 3 bases and J lost 7 bases. CDR3 region: CAWRRDRGGYTF. CDR3 DNA sequence: TGTGCCTGGAGACGGGACAGGGGTGGCTACACCTTC.

The rearrangement joins TRBV19 to TRBJ2-7; 8 bases fit TRBD1. The trim removed 3 bases at V and 3 bases at J, leaving 10 bases unmatched. Germline V gene data show CDR1 as LNHDA and CDR2 as SQIVND (reference sequence). The length of the CDR3 is 16 residues. Here the CDR3 DNA reads TGTGCCAGTAGTATGCGGGGACAGGTAGAGGTCTACGAGCAGTACTTC. It encodes CASSMRGQVEVYEQYF.

This chain connects TRBV18 to TRBJ1-5; D is possibly TRBD1 (5 bases). The CDR3 extends over 18 amino acids. Trimming removed 1 base at V and 0 bases at J, with 16 bases between. CDR1 is KGHSH, CDR2 LQKENI, per germline. The DNA for the CDR3 is TGTGCCAGCTCACCACTAGGACGGGGGACGGATAGCAATCAGCCCCAGCATTTT. Translation gives CASSPLGRGTDSNQPQHF.

The CDR3 spells CASSFSQETQYF. For the CDR3, the DNA is TGTGCCAGCTCCTTTAGTCAAGAGACCCAGTACTTC. The chain recombines TRBV18 with TRBJ2-5, with D uncertain. CDR1 and CDR2 (germline): KGHSH, LQKENI. V lost 6 bases and J lost 2, with 7 bases in between. The CDR3 is made up of 12 amino acids.

In nucleotides, the CDR3 is TGTGCCAGCAGACCCGGGACTAGGATTGCCACAGATACGCAGTATTTT. Translating it yields CASRPGTRIATDTQYF. This sequence joins TRBV27 and TRBJ2-3; 8 bases fit TRBD2. Germline assignment: CDR1 MNHEY and CDR2 SMNVEV (reference sequence). V dropped 6 bases and J dropped 2; count of bases not matched to a gene: 10. CDR3 size: 16 residues.